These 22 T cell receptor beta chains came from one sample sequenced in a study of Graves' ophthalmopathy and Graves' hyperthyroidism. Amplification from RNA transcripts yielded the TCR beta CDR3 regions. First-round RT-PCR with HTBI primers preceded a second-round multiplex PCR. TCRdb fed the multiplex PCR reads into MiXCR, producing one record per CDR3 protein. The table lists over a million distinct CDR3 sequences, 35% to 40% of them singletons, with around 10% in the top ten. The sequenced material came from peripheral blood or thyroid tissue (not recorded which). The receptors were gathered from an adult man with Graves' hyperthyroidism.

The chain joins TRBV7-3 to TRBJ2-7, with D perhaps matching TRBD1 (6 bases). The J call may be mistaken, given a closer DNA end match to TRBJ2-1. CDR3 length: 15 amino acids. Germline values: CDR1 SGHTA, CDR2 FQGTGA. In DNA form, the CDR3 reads TGTGCCAGCAGCACATCCGGGACATCCTACAATGAGCAGTTCTTC. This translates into CASSTSGTSYNEQFF.

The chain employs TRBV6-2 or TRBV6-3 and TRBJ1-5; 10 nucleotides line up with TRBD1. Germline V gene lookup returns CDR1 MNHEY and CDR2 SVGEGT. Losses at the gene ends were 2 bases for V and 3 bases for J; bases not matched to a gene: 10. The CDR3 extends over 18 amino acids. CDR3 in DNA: TGTGCCAGCAGTTACCTGCCCGGGACAGGGGCTTACAATCAGCCCCAGCATTTT. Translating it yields CASSYLPGTGAYNQPQHF.

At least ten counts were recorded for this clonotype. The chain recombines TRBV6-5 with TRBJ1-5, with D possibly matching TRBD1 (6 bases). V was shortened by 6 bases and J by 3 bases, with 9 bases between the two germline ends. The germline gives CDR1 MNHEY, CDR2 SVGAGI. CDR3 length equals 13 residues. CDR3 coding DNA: TGTGCCAGCAGGGACAGTAACAATCAGCCCCAGCATTTT. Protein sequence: CASRDSNNQPQHF.

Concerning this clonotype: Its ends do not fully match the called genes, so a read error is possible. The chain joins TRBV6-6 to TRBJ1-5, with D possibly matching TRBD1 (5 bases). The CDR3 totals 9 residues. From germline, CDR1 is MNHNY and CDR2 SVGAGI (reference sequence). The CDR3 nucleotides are TGTGCCAGCAGTTACTCCCAGGGTTTT. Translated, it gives CASSYSQGF.

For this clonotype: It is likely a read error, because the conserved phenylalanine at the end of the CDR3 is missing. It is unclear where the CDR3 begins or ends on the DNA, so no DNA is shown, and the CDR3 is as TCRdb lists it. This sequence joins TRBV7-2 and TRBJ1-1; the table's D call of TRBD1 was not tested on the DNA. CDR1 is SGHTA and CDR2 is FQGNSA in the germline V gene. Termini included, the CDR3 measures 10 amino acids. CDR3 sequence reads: CASSLADTGG.

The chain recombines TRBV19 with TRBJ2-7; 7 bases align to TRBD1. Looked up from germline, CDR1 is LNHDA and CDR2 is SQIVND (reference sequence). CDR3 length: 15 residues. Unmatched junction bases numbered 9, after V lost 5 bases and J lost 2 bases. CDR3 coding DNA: TGTGCCAGTAGTTTCTCCGGGACAGTCCCCTACGAGCAGTACTTC. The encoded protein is CASSFSGTVPYEQYF.

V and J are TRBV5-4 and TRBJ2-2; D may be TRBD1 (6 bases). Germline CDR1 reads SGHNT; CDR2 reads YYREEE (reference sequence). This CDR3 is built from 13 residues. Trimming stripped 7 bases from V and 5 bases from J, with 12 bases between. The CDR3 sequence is CASWGPGTGELFF. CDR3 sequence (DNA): TGTGCCAGCTGGGGGCCTGGAACCGGGGAGCTGTTTTTT.

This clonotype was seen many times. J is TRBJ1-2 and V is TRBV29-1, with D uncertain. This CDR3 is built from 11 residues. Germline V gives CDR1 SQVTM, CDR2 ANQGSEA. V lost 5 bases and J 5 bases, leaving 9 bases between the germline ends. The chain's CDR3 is CSVQSGYGYTF. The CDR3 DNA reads TGCAGCGTTCAATCTGGGTATGGCTACACCTTC.

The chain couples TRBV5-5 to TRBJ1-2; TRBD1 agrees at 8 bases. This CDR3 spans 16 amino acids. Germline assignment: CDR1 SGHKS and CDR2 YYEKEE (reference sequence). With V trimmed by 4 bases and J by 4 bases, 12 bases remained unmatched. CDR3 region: CASSHELDRGSYGYTF. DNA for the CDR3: TGTGCCAGCAGCCATGAACTAGACAGGGGAAGCTATGGCTACACCTTC.

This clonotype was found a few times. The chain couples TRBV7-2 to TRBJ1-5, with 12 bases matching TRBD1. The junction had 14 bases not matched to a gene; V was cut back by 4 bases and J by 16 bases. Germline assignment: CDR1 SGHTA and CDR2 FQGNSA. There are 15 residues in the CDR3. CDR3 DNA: TGTGCCAGCAGCTCCGGGACAGGGGGCGCCTCCCCTTCCCATTTT. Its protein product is CASSSGTGGASPSHF.

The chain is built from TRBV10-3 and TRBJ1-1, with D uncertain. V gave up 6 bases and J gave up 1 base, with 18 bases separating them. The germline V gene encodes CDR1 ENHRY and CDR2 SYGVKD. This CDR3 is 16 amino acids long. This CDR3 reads CAISPYLEGKNTEAFF. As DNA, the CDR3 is TGTGCCATCAGCCCATACCTGGAGGGAAAGAACACTGAAGCTTTCTTT.

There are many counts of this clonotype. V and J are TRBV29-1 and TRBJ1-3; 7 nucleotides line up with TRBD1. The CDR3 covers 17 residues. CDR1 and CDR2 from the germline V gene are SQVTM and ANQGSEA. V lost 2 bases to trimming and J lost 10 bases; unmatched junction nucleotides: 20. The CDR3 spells CSVEIPTDRVVVDTIYF. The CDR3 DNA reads TGCAGCGTTGAAATTCCCACCGACAGGGTAGTTGTTGATACCATATATTTT.

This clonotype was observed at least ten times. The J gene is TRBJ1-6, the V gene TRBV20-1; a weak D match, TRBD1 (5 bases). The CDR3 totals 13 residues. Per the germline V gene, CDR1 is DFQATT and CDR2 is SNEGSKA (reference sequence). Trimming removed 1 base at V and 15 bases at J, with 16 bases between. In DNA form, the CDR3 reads TGCAGTGCTAGAGGAGGGACCTTCTACGGCCTCCACTTT. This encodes CSARGGTFYGLHF.

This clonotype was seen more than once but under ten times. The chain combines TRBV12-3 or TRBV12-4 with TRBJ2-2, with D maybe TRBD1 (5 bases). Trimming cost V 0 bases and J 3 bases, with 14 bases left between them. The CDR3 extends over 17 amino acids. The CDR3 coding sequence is TGTGCCAGCAGTTTAGCGCTACAGGAGCTCGACACCGGGGAGCTGTTTTTT. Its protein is CASSLALQELDTGELFF.

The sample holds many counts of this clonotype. Here the CDR3 DNA reads TGTGCCAGTAGCGAACCCATCGGATCTCAGCCCCAGCATTTT. Translating gives CASSEPIGSQPQHF. The rearrangement uses TRBV19 and TRBJ1-5; no reliable D call. Between the trimmed V and J ends, which lost 6 bases and 6 bases, there was a span of 15 bases. This CDR3 region has 14 residues. Germline-derived CDR1 and CDR2 are LNHDA and SQIVND (reference sequence).

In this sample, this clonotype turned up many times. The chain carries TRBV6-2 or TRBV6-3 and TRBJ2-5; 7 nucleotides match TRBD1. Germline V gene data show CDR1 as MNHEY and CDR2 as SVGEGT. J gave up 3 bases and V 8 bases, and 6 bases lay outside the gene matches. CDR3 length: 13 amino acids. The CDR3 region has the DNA TGTGCCAGCGCGTCGGACAGGAAAGAGACCCAGTACTTC. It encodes CASASDRKETQYF.

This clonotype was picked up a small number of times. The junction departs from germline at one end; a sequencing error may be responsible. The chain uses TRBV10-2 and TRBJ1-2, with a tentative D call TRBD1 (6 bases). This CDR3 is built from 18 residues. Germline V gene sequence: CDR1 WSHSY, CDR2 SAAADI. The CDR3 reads CASSYSEGLGGARNGYTF. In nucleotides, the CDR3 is TGTGCCAGCAGTTACTCGGAGGGCTTGGGGGGCGCCAGGAATGGCTACACCTTC.

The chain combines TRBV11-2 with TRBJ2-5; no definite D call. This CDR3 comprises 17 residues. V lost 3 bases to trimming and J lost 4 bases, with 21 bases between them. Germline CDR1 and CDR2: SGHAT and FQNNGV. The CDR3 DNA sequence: TGTGCCAGCAGCTTTGGAGCCTCCGGCCCCCTGGGAGAGACCCAGTACTTC. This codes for CASSFGASGPLGETQYF.

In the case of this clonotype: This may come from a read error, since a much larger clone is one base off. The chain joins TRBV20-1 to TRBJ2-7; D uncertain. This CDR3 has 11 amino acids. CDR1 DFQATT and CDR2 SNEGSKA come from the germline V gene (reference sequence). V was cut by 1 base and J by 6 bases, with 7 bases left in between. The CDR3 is CSARASVEQYF. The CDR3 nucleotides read TGCAGTGCTAGAGCGTCGGTCGAGCAGTACTTC.

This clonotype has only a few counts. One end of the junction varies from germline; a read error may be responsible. CDR3 in DNA: TGTGCCAGCAGCTTAGAGAGGGCTGGCTCCAACGAGCAGTACTTC. This translates into CASSLERAGSNEQYF. The V and J genes are TRBV7-8 and TRBJ2-7; weak D call: TRBD2 (5 bases). Per germline, CDR1 SGHVS and CDR2 FQNEAQ. The length of the CDR3 is 15 residues.

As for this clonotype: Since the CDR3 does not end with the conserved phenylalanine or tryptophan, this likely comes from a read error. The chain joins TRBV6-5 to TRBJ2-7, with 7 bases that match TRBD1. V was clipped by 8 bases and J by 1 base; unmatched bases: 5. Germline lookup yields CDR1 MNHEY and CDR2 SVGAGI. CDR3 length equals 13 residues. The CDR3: CASRKQGSYEQYL. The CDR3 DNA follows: TGTGCCAGCCGAAAACAGGGGTCCTACGAGCAGTACCTC.

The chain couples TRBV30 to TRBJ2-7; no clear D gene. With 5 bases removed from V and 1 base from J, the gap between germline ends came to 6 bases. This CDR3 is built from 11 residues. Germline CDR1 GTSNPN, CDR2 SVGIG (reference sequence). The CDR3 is CAWDGSYEQYF. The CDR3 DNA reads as TGTGCCTGGGACGGATCCTACGAGCAGTACTTC.